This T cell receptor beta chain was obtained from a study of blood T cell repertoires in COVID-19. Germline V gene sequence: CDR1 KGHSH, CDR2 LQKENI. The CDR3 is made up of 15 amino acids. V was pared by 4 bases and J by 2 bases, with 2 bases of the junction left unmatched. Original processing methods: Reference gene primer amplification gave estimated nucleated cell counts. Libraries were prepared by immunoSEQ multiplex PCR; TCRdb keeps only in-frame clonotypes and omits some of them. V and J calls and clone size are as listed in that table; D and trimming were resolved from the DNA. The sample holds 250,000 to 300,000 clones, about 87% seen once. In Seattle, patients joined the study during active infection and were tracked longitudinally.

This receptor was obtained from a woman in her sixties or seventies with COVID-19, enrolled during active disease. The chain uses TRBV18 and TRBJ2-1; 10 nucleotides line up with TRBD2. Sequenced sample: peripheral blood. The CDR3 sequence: CASSQLAGTYNEQFF. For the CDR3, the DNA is TGTGCCAGCTCACAACTAGCGGGGACCTACAATGAGCAGTTCTTC.